The clone carrying this TCR beta chain was seen a few times. Antigen specificity is unknown. The data were obtained in a study of T cells in localized non-small cell lung cancer. Sequencing was performed with immunoSEQ multiplex PCR; in TCRdb, only in-frame clones are kept and a portion is missing. In the table there are around 29,000 clones, around 82% of which are singletons. Study results and limitations: Detection in adjacent lung was observed for a median roughly 62 of the top 100 tumor clones.

Germline V gene data show CDR1 as GTSNPN and CDR2 as SVGIG (reference sequence). The CDR3 totals 14 residues. V lost 2 bases, J lost 0 bases, and 8 bases lay in between. The TCR sequence derives from a male donor aged 60 or older with stage II squamous cell lung carcinoma. The source material was peripheral blood, sampled before any cancer treatment. The rearrangement links TRBV30 to TRBJ1-3; D is unclear. The CDR3 sequence: CAWSSDLSGNTIYF. The CDR3 bases are TGTGCCTGGAGTTCGGACCTCTCTGGAAACACCATATATTTT.